The 25 T cell receptor beta chains in this list originate from one sample, sequenced in a study of naive and memory T cell subsets. Specified treatment: skin biopsy from PPD injection site in Mantoux-positive individual. TCR cDNA received a 3' ligated oligonucleotide that carried a UMI. Amplification of ligated cDNA took four PCR rounds with SP2 and nested alpha and beta constant primers. One entry per CDR3 protein, called by TCRdb with MiXCR from the UMI-ligation and nested PCR reads. The table records some 40,000 distinct CDR3 sequences, approximately 9.9% of them present only once. Sample: skin, taken from a tuberculin skin test site. The receptors shown here come from an adult in good health.

The sample holds many counts of this clonotype. This rearrangement joins TRBV7-2 to TRBJ2-7; 9 bases are a match to TRBD1. Trimming removed 0 bases from V and 3 bases from J; junction bases left unmatched: 6. This CDR3 region has 16 residues. Germline CDR1 reads SGHTA; CDR2 reads FQGNSA. The CDR3 sequence is CASSLAAGQGIYEQYF. In nucleotides, the CDR3 is TGTGCCAGCAGCTTAGCGGCGGGACAGGGTATCTACGAGCAGTACTTC.

J is TRBJ1-1 and V is TRBV7-6, with D perhaps TRBD1 (5 bases). With 1 base removed from V and 6 bases from J, the gap between germline ends came to 9 bases. This CDR3 spans 13 amino acids. Looked up from germline, CDR1 is SGHVS and CDR2 is FNYEAQ. This CDR3 is CASSLVGVSEAFF. Here the CDR3 DNA reads TGTGCCAGCAGCTTAGTGGGGGTTTCTGAAGCTTTCTTT.

This chain joins TRBV7-6 and TRBJ1-1; D unresolved. Deletions cut 0 bases from V and 6 bases from J, with 8 bases between. This CDR3 comprises 13 residues. Looked up from germline, CDR1 is SGHVS and CDR2 is FNYEAQ. The CDR3 DNA follows: TGTGCCAGCAGCTTAGCGGCAATTTCTGAAGCTTTCTTT. Protein: CASSLAAISEAFF.

The genes are TRBV7-6 and TRBJ2-7, with no clear D. CDR1 and CDR2 from the germline V gene are SGHVS and FNYEAQ. This CDR3 is 13 amino acids long. The germline V and J ends were trimmed by 4 bases and 3 bases, with 10 bases remaining between them. The CDR3 spells CASSSGRFYEQYF. The DNA for the CDR3 is TGTGCCAGCAGCTCGGGTCGGTTCTACGAGCAGTACTTC.

The V gene is TRBV10-3, the J gene TRBJ1-1; D is uncertain. This CDR3 contains 13 residues. Germline CDR1 and CDR2: ENHRY and SYGVKD. V was clipped by 2 bases and J by 1 base, with 5 bases between them. Written as DNA, the CDR3 is TGTGCCATCAGTGAGCACCAGAACACTGAAGCTTTCTTT. Protein product: CAISEHQNTEAFF.

This clonotype was seen more than once but under ten times. This chain connects TRBV20-1 to TRBJ2-7; 9 bases line up with TRBD1. CDR3 size: 13 residues. V lost 2 bases and J lost 6; bases outside the gene matches: 5. Germline V lookup: CDR1 DFQATT, CDR2 SNEGSKA (reference sequence). The CDR3 spells CSARRTGAGEQYF. In DNA, the CDR3 is TGCAGTGCTAGAAGGACAGGGGCGGGCGAGCAGTACTTC.

This clonotype came up once. CDR3 region: CASVPPSAYEQYF. In nucleotides, the CDR3 is TGTGCCAGCGTACCACCCAGCGCCTACGAGCAGTACTTC. V usage is TRBV7-2 and J usage is TRBJ2-7; D not certain. Germline V gene lookup returns CDR1 SGHTA and CDR2 FQGNSA. V lost 8 bases, J lost 2 bases, and 13 bases lay in between. The length of the CDR3 is 13 residues.

The sample holds many counts of this clonotype. The gene calls are TRBV29-1 and TRBJ2-2; D may be TRBD2 (7 bases). The ends were cut back, 2 bases at V and 4 bases at J, with 17 bases in the middle. Germline V gives CDR1 SQVTM, CDR2 ANQGSEA. This CDR3 has 16 amino acids. The CDR3: CSVESLGGRGTGELFF. CDR3 nucleotides: TGCAGCGTTGAAAGCCTAGGGGGGAGGGGCACCGGGGAGCTGTTTTTT.

The CDR3 bases are TGCGCCAGCAGGGCGGGCCCGGGCCACAACTATGGCTACACCTTC. This encodes CASRAGPGHNYGYTF. The genes are TRBV10-1 and TRBJ1-2; D is undetermined. The CDR3 has 15 residues. Trimming removed 6 bases from V and 2 bases from J, with 16 bases in between. The germline gives CDR1 WNHNN, CDR2 SYGVQD (reference sequence).

The chain combines TRBV19 with TRBJ2-1; 9 nucleotides align to TRBD1. V was clipped by 3 bases and J by 15 bases; unmatched bases: 6. From germline, CDR1 is LNHDA and CDR2 SQIVND (reference sequence). The CDR3 extends over 12 amino acids. In DNA form, the CDR3 reads TGTGCCAGTAGTATCGGACAGGGGAGATTGTTCTTC. It translates to CASSIGQGRLFF.

This clonotype has a count of ten or more. The chain links TRBV10-2 to TRBJ1-1; D call uncertain. The CDR3 contains 13 residues. CDR1 WSHSY and CDR2 SAAADI come from the germline V gene. The V and J ends lost 4 bases and 1 base respectively, with 7 bases between them. CDR3 in DNA: TGCGCCAGCAGTGGGAACAGGAACACTGAAGCTTTCTTT. It yields the protein CASSGNRNTEAFF.

There are many counts of this clonotype. The CDR3 nucleotides are TGTGCCAGCAGATTCAATACAAAGAGAGATACGCAGTATTTT. Protein product: CASRFNTKRDTQYF. This chain joins TRBV12-3 or TRBV12-4 and TRBJ2-3; D is unresolved. The CDR3 totals 14 residues. V was pared by 6 bases and J by 5 bases, with 15 bases between.

There are a few counts of this clonotype. V usage is TRBV2 and J usage is TRBJ1-2, with D maybe TRBD1 (5 bases). There are 12 residues in the CDR3. Per the germline V gene, CDR1 is SNHLY and CDR2 is FYNNEI. With 8 bases removed from V and 6 bases from J, the gap between germline ends came to 13 bases. CDR3 loop: CASVWDRDGYTF. CDR3 nucleotide sequence: TGTGCCAGCGTGTGGGACCGCGATGGCTACACCTTC.

This chain uses TRBV4-2 with TRBJ2-7; 11 bases fit TRBD2. Germline values: CDR1 LGHNA, CDR2 YNFKEQ. With 3 bases clipped from V and 2 bases from J, the junction kept 3 bases outside the gene matches. The CDR3 runs to 15 residues. The chain's CDR3 is CASSQGLADPYEQYF. CDR3 DNA: TGTGCCAGCAGCCAGGGACTAGCGGATCCCTACGAGCAGTACTTC.

This clonotype was seen many times. The V and J genes are TRBV12-3 or TRBV12-4 and TRBJ2-7; 14 bases line up with TRBD2. The CDR3 loop spans 15 amino acids. Trimming cost V 5 bases and J 3 bases; bases outside gene matches: 3. CDR3 in DNA: TGTGCCAGCAGTACTGGGACTAGCGGGAGCTACGAGCAGTACTTC. As protein: CASSTGTSGSYEQYF.

This clonotype was detected a few times. The chain recombines TRBV20-1 with TRBJ2-7, with D unclear. Germline CDR1 is DFQATT and CDR2 is SNEGSKA (reference sequence). V lost 5 bases to trimming and J lost 0 bases, with 14 bases between them. The CDR3 sequence is 14 residues long. The CDR3, as DNA: TGCAGTGCTCCCCCGACGAGAGGCTCCTACGAGCAGTACTTC. Its translation is CSAPPTRGSYEQYF.

This clonotype was seen a handful of times. This chain connects TRBV18 to TRBJ1-1, with D possibly being TRBD1 (6 bases). Germline CDR1 is KGHSH and CDR2 is LQKENI. This CDR3 has 13 amino acids. V was trimmed by 6 bases and J by 4 bases, leaving 12 bases between them. This CDR3 is CASSAIGGTEAFF. Here the CDR3 DNA reads TGTGCCAGCTCCGCCATAGGGGGCACTGAAGCTTTCTTT.

This clonotype was seen at least ten times. The chain joins TRBV6-5 to TRBJ2-7; 7 positions agree with TRBD2. V was pared by 7 bases and J by 2 bases, with 2 bases of the junction left unmatched. The germline CDR1 and CDR2 sequences are MNHEY and SVGAGI. The CDR3 is made up of 12 amino acids. The CDR3 spells CASMSGTYEQYF. CDR3 DNA sequence: TGTGCCAGCATGAGCGGGACCTACGAGCAGTACTTC.

The J gene is TRBJ2-5, the V gene TRBV6-5, with D perhaps matching TRBD2 (6 bases). Looked up from germline, CDR1 is MNHEY and CDR2 is SVGAGI. V lost 6 bases to trimming and J lost 4 bases, with 15 bases between them. The CDR3 is made up of 14 amino acids. Here the CDR3 reads CASRGRGGLETQYF. The CDR3 DNA follows: TGTGCCAGCAGAGGCCGGGGAGGACTAGAGACCCAGTACTTC.

This chain connects TRBV7-9 to TRBJ2-6; D may be TRBD1 (6 bases). The CDR3 loop spans 15 amino acids. The V end was cut by 5 bases, the J end by 7 bases, with 15 bases between. Germline V gene lookup returns CDR1 SEHNR and CDR2 FQNEAQ (reference sequence). CDR3 DNA sequence: TGTGCCAGCAGCCCGGACACAGGGTTTGCCAACGTCCTGACTTTC. This translates into CASSPDTGFANVLTF.

This clonotype was found a few times. The chain recombines TRBV2 with TRBJ2-7; 8 bases are shared with TRBD1. J lost 0 bases, V lost 5 bases, and 3 bases had no gene match. The germline V gene encodes CDR1 SNHLY and CDR2 FYNNEI. This CDR3 is built from 14 residues. The CDR3 protein is CASSLDRGSYEQYF. For the CDR3, the DNA is TGTGCCAGCAGTCTAGACAGGGGCTCCTACGAGCAGTACTTC.

Only a few counts were recorded for this clonotype. V is TRBV9 and J is TRBJ1-2; TRBD1 matches 7 bases. J was trimmed by 3 bases and V by 3 bases; bases with no gene match: 5. This CDR3 contains 14 residues. Germline V gene lookup returns CDR1 SGDLS and CDR2 YYNGEE. CDR3 coding DNA: TGTGCCAGCAGCGCAGGGACAGATTACTATGGCTACACCTTC. Its protein product is CASSAGTDYYGYTF.

This clonotype was seen at least ten times. V is TRBV9 and J is TRBJ2-3, with D possibly matching TRBD1 (6 bases). V dropped 0 bases and J dropped 2 bases, with 13 bases sitting between them. The CDR3 covers 16 residues. From germline, CDR1 is SGDLS and CDR2 YYNGEE. CDR3 bases: TGTGCCAGCAGCGTAGCCGGGACACTGATCACAGATACGCAGTATTTT. Translation gives CASSVAGTLITDTQYF.

In this sample, this clonotype turned up many times. The chain couples TRBV2 to TRBJ1-1; no clear D gene. The length of the CDR3 is 12 residues. Trimming left V 3 bases short and J 2 bases short, with 4 bases between. CDR1 SNHLY and CDR2 FYNNEI come from the germline V gene. The CDR3 loop reads CASSEGNTEAFF. In DNA, the CDR3 is TGTGCCAGCAGTGAGGGAAACACTGAAGCTTTCTTT.

This clonotype was counted only a few times. This chain uses TRBV7-2 with TRBJ1-4; 7 nucleotides match TRBD1. This CDR3 has 14 amino acids. The V segment lost 3 bases and the J segment 4 bases; nucleotides outside the gene matches: 2. CDR1 and CDR2 from the germline V gene are SGHTA and FQGNSA. CDR3 protein: CASSLGQHNEKLFF. CDR3 nucleotide sequence: TGTGCCAGCAGCTTGGGACAGCATAATGAAAAACTGTTTTTT.